This TCR beta chain was found in a study of neurological immune-mediated disorders. Study conclusions and caveats: Subjects shared no identical expanded-clone CDR3 amino acid sequences, suggesting private TCR-beta repertoires in all groups. Multiple sclerosis patients had less TCR clonal expansion than even healthy controls, unlike HTLV-1-associated myelopathy.

At least ten counts were recorded for this clonotype. Its matching antigen is unknown. Libraries used 2 million unsorted PBMCs kept frozen in RNAlater. 5'RACE with 10-nucleotide random UMIs produced the cDNA. TCRdb passed the 5' RACE reads through MiXCR, listing each CDR3 protein once. The table lists nearly 60,000 distinct CDR3 sequences, roughly 3.5% of them singletons. V lost 2 bases and J 0 bases, leaving 10 bases between the germline ends. The CDR3 covers 15 residues. Germline values: CDR1 SGHTA, CDR2 FQGNSA. The sequence was collected from a woman aged 60-75 years with multiple sclerosis. This chain links TRBV7-2 with TRBJ2-5, with D possibly TRBD1 on 6 matching bases. The source material was PBMCs. CDR3 residues: CASSLQGPYQETQYF. The CDR3 DNA sequence: TGTGCCAGCAGCTTACAGGGGCCTTACCAAGAGACCCAGTACTTC.